This TCR beta chain emerged from a study of blood T cell repertoires in COVID-19. Overall study context: Samples of COVID-19 (acute and convalescent) were obtained from the United States, Italy and Spain. T cells, B-cell-depleted T cells, or PBMCs provided the cDNA or gDNA that served as material.

The CDR3 loop spans 14 amino acids. The V gene lost 4 bases and the J gene lost 2 bases, with 13 bases spanning the gap. Germline CDR1 is SGHKS and CDR2 is YYEKEE (reference sequence). How the authors handled the data: Amplification of reference gene primers was used by the study to estimate nucleated cell counts. The protocol was immunoSEQ multiplex PCR, while the TCRdb copy is restricted to in-frame clones and leaves out a portion. The V and J calls and clone size were taken over from that table, and D and trimming were inferred from the DNA. The profile shows about 61,000 clones, almost 90% of them singletons.

The V gene is TRBV5-5, the J gene TRBJ2-7, with a weak D call TRBD1 (6 bases). Sequencing input: peripheral blood. This clonotype was sampled from a woman between 45 and 60 years old with active or convalescent COVID-19. CDR3 loop: CASSVTGKAYEQYF. The CDR3 bases are TGTGCCAGCAGCGTTACAGGGAAGGCCTACGAGCAGTACTTC.